What follows is one T cell receptor (beta chain) and its context. Its antigen is not identified. Primers included in the PCR were 60 Vbeta and 13 Jbeta primers. The table came from immunoSEQ multiplex PCR; TCRdb's copy has only in-frame clones and leaves some out. The repertoire includes about 150,000 clones, 78% of them detected once, and less than 3.5% sits in the top ten. This entry comes from a study of cytomegalovirus exposure and HLA in healthy donors. Study in general: Some 85 million unique TCRs from HLA-typed donors were held in an early data release.

Study-wide results and caveats: High specificity and sensitivity for cytomegalovirus status were reported for the classifier. A later analysis linked a missense variant in DCLRE1C to the trimming of TCR beta V and J genes.

The receptor comes from a man between 35 and 55 years old in good health and CMV-seropositive. The sequencing sample was made of PBMCs.

Here the CDR3 reads CASSLGRGLEETQYF. In DNA form, the CDR3 reads TGTGCCAGCAGCTTAGGCAGGGGGCTTGAAGAGACCCAGTACTTC. The V and J genes are TRBV7-9 and TRBJ2-5; TRBD1 matches at 8 bases. Germline trimming cut 1 base from V and 3 bases from J; bases unmatched to any gene: 4. Germline CDR1 is SEHNR and CDR2 is FQNEAQ (reference sequence). The CDR3 has 15 amino acids.